This T cell receptor beta chain was profiled in a study of blood T cell repertoires in COVID-19. In germline, CDR1 is SNHLY, CDR2 FYNNEI. The V gene end was trimmed by 7 bases and the J gene end by 8 bases; junction bases not matched to a gene: 7. The CDR3 is made up of 13 amino acids. This clone showed up just a few times. Source study methods: Amplification of reference gene primers provided the estimated nucleated cell counts. Produced via immunoSEQ multiplex PCR; TCRdb's table is partial and in-frame only. V and J calls and clone size are those listed in that table; D and trimming were worked out from the DNA. The data contain around 24,000 clones, over 70% of them singletons.

The V and J genes are TRBV2 and TRBJ2-7; 11 bases map to TRBD2. This clonotype was sampled from a man aged 50 or older with active or convalescent COVID-19. Sequencing used peripheral blood. CDR3: CASTFLAGGQQYF. The CDR3 coding sequence is TGTGCCAGCACCTTTTTAGCGGGGGGGCAGCAGTACTTC.